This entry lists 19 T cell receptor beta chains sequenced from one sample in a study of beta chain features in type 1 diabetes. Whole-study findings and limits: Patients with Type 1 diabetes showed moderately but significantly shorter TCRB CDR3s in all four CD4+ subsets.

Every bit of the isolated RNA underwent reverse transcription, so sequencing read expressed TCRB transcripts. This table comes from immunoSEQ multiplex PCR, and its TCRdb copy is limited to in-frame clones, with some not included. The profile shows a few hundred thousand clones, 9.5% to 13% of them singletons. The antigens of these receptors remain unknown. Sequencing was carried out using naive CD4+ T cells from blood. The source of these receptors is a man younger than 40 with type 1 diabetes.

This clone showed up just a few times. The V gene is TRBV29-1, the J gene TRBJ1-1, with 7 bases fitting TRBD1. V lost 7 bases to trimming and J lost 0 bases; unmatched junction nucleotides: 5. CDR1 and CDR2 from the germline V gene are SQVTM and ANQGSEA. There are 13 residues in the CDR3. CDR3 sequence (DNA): TGCAGCGGGGTAACAGGGGTGAACACTGAAGCTTTCTTT. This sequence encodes CSGVTGVNTEAFF.

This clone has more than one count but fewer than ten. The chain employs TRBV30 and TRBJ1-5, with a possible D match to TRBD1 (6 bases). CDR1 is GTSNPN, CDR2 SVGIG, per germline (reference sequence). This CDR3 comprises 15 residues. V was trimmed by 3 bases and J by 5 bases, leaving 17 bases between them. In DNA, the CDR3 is TGTGCCTGGAGCGGGGGAGGGGGGCTGTATCAGCCCCAGCATTTT. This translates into CAWSGGGGLYQPQHF.

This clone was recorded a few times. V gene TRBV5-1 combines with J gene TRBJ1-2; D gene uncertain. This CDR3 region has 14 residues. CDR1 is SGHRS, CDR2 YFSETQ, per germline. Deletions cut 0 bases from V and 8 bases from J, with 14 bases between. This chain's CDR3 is CASSLDGQAGGYTF. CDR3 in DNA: TGCGCCAGCAGCTTGGACGGTCAGGCTGGAGGCTACACCTTC.

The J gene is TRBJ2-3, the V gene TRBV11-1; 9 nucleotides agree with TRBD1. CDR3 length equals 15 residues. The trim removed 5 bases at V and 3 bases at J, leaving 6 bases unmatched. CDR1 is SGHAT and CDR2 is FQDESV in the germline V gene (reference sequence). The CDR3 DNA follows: TGTGCCAGCAGCGACTGGGACAGGGAGACAGATACGCAGTATTTT. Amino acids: CASSDWDRETDTQYF. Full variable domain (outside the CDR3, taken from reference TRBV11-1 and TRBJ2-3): EAEVAQSPRYKITEKSQAVAFWCDPISGHATLYWYRQILGQGPELLVQFQDESVVDDSQLPKDRFSAERLKGVDSTLKIQPAELGDSAMYLCASSDWDRETDTQYFGPGTRLTVL.

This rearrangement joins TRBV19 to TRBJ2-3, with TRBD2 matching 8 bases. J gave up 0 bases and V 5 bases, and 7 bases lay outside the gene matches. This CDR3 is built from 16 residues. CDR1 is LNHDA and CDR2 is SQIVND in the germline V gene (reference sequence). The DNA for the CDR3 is TGTGCCAGTAGTTTTTTAGCGGGGTCTAGCACAGATACGCAGTATTTT. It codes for CASSFLAGSSTDTQYF. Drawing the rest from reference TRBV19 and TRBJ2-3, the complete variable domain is DGGITQSPKYLFRKEGQNVTLSCEQNLNHDAMYWYRQDPGQGLRLIYYSQIVNDFQKGDIAEGYSVSREKKESFPLTVTSAQKNPTAFYLCASSFLAGSSTDTQYFGPGTRLTVL.

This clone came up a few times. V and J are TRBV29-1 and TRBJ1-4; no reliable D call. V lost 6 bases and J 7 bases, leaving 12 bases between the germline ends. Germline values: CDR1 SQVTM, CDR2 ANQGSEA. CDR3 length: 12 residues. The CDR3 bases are TGCAGCGTCAGACTTTCGGGTGAAAAACTGTTTTTT. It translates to CSVRLSGEKLFF. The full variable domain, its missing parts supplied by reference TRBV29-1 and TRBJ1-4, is SAVISQKPSRDICQRGTSLTIQCQVDSQVTMMFWYRQQPGQSLTLIATANQGSEATYESGFVIDKFPISRPNLTFSTLTVSNMSPEDSSIYLCSVRLSGEKLFFGSGTQLSVL.

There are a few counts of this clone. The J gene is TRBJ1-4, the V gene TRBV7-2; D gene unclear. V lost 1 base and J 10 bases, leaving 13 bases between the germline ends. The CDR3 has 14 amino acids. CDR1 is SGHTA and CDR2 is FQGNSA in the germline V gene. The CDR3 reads CASSLVETGSKLFF. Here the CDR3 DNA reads TGTGCCAGCAGCTTAGTGGAGACGGGATCAAAACTGTTTTTT.

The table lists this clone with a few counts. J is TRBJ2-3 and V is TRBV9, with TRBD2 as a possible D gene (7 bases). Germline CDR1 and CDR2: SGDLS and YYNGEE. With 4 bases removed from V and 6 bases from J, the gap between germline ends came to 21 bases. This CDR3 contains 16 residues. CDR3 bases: TGTGCCAGCAGCCCGGAGTCCGGCGGGGGCTCGGATACGCAGTATTTT. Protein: CASSPESGGGSDTQYF.

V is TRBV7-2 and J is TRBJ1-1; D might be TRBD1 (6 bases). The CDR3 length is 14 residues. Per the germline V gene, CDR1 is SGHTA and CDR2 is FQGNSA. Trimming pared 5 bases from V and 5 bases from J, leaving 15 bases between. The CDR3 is CASSPQGGRTEAFF. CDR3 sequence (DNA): TGTGCCAGCAGCCCACAGGGAGGGAGGACTGAAGCTTTCTTT.

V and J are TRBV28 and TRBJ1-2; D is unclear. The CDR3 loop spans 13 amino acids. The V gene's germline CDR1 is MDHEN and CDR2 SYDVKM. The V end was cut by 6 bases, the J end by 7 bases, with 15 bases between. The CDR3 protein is CASSIDTAFGYTF. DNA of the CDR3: TGTGCCAGCAGCATCGACACAGCATTTGGCTACACCTTC.

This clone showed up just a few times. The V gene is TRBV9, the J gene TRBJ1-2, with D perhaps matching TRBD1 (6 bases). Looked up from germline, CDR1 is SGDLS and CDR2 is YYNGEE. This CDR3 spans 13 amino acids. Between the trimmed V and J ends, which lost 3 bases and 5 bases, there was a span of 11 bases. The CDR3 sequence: CASSAGTQYGYTF. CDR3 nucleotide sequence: TGTGCCAGCAGCGCCGGGACACAGTATGGCTACACCTTC.

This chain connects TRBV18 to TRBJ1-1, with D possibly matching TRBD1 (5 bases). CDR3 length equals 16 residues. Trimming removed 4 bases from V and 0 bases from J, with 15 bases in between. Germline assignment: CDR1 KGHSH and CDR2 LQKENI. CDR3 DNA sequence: TGTGCCAGCTCACGTCTTCCGGGGGAGATGAACACTGAAGCTTTCTTT. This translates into CASSRLPGEMNTEAFF. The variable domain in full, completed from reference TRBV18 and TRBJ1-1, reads NAGVMQNPRHLVRRRGQEARLRCSPMKGHSHVYWYRQLPEEGLKFMVYLQKENIIDESGMPKERFSAEFPKEGPSILRIQQVVRGDSAAYFCASSRLPGEMNTEAFFGQGTRLTVV.

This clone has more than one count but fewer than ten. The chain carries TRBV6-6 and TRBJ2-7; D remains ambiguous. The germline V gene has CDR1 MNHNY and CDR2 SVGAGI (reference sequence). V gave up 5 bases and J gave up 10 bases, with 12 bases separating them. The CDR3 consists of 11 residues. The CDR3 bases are TGTGCCAGCAGTGATCTGGGCAGCCAGTACTTC. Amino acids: CASSDLGSQYF.

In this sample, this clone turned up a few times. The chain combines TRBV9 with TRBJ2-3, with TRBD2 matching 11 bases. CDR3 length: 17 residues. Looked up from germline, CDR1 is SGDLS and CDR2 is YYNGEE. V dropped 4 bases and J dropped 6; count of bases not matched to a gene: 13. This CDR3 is CASSPRPSGGIPDTQYF. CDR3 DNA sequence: TGTGCCAGCAGCCCTCGTCCTAGCGGGGGGATCCCCGATACGCAGTATTTT.

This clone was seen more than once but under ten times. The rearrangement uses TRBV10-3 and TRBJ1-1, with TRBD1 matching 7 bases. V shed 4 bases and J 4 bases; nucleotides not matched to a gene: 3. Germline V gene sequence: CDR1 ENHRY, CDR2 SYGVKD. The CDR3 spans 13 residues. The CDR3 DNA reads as TGTGCCATCAGTGTTCAGGGGGGCACTGAAGCTTTCTTT. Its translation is CAISVQGGTEAFF.

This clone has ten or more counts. CDR3 loop: CASSPPGEQFF. For the CDR3, the DNA is TGCGCCAGCAGTCCACCGGGGGAGCAGTTCTTC. V and J are TRBV23-1 and TRBJ2-1; possibly TRBD2 for D (5 bases). TRBV23-1 is noted as an ORF with a role that remains uncertain. CDR3 size: 11 residues. V was trimmed by 4 bases and J by 10 bases, leaving 8 bases between them.

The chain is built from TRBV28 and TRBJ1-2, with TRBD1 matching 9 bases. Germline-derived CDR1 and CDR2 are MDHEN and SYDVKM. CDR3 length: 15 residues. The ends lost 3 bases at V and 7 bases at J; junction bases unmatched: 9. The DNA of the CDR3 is TGTGCCAGCAGTTTGGGGGAACAGGGGGCGAGTGGCTACACCTTC. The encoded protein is CASSLGEQGASGYTF.

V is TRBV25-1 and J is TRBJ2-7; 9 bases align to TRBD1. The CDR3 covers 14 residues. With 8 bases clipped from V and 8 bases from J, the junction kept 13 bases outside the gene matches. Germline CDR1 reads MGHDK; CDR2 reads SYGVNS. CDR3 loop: CASGERDREVKQYF. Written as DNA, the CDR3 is TGTGCCAGCGGAGAACGGGACAGGGAAGTCAAGCAGTACTTC.

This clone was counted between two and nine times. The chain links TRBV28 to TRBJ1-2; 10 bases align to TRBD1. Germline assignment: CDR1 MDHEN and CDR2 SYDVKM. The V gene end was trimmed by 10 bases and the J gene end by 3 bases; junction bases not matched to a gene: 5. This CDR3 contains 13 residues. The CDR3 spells CATDRGLDYGYTF. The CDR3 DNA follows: TGTGCCACTGACAGGGGGCTTGACTATGGCTACACCTTC.